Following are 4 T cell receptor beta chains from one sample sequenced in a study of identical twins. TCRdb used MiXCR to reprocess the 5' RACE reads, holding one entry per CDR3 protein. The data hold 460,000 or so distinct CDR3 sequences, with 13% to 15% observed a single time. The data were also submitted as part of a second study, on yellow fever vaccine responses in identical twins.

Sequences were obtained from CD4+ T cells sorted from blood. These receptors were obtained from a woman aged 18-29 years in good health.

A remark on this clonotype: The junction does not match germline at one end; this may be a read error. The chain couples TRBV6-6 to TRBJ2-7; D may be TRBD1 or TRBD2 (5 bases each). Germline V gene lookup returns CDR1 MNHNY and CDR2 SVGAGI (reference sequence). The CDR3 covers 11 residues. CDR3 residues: CASSYSGTQDF. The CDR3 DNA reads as TGTGCCAGCAGTTACTCGGGGACCCAGGACTTC.

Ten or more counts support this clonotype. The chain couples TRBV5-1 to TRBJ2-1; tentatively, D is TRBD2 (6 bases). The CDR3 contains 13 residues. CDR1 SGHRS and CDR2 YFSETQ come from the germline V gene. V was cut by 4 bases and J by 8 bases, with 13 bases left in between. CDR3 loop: CASSPGLQDEQFF. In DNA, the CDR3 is TGCGCCAGCAGCCCGGGACTTCAAGATGAGCAGTTCTTC.

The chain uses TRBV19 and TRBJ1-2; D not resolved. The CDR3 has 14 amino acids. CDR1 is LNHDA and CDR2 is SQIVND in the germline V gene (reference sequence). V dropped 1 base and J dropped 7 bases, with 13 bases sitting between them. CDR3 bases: TGTGCCAGTAGTATAGGAAGAGGGAGCCCTGGCTACACCTTC. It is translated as CASSIGRGSPGYTF.

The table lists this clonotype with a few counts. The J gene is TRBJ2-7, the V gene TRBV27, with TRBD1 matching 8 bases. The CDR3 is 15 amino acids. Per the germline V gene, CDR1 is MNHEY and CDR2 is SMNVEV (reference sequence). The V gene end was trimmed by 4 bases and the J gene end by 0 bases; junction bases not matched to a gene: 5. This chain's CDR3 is CASSSQGDSSYEQYF. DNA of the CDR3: TGTGCCAGCAGTTCACAGGGGGACAGCTCCTACGAGCAGTACTTC.